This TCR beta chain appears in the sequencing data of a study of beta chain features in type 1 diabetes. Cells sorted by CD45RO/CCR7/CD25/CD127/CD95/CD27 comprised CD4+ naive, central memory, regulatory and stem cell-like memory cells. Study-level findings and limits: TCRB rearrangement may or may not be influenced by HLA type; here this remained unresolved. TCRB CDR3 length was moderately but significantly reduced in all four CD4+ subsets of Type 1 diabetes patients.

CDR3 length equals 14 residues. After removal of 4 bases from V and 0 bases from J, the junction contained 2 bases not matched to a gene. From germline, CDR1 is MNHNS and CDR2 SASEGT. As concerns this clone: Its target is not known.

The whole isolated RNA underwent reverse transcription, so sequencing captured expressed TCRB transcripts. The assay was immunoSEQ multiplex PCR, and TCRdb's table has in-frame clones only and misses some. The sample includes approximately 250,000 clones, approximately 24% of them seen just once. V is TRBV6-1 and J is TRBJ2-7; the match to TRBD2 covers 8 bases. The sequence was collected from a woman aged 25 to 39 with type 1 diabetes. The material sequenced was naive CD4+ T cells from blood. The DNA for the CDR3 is TGTGCCAGCAGTGCACTAGCGGACTCCTACGAGCAGTACTTC. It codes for CASSALADSYEQYF.